The 8 T cell receptor beta chains listed next were all sequenced from one sample in a study of tumor-infiltrating lymphocytes in primary liver carcinoma. Germline DNA was extracted too, while blood RNA derived from unsorted whole blood. From 450 to 600 ng total RNA, TCR beta cDNA was generated with a primer in the constant region. ARM-PCR was slightly modified, and three nested multiplex PCR rounds with it gave rise to the TCR beta libraries. Running roughly 10 cycles apiece, the first two PCR rounds relied on TRBV1-TRBV30 forward primers together with a C-beta reverse primer. TCRdb fed the multiplex PCR reads into MiXCR, producing one record per CDR3 protein. The sample has about 180,000 distinct CDR3 sequences, roughly three fifths seen once. Sequenced input: peripheral blood. These receptors originate from a man aged 35-49 years with primary liver carcinoma and hepatitis B virus infection.

Worth noting for this clonotype: With a much larger clone just one base away, this may be a read error. The genes are TRBV11-2 and TRBJ1-1, with a tentative D call TRBD1 (6 bases). The CDR3 is made up of 14 amino acids. The ends were cut back, 5 bases at V and 3 bases at J, with 13 bases in the middle. Germline V gene lookup returns CDR1 SGHAT and CDR2 FQNNGV. The DNA for the CDR3 is TGTGCCAGCAGCCTAACACAGGGATACACTGAAGCTTTCTTT. Its protein product is CASSLTQGYTEAFF.

This clonotype has more than one count but fewer than ten. The chain employs TRBV5-5 and TRBJ1-2, with D maybe TRBD1 (6 bases). V lost 0 bases to trimming and J lost 0 bases, with 9 bases between them. The germline V gene encodes CDR1 SGHKS and CDR2 YYEKEE (reference sequence). This CDR3 has 15 residues. The CDR3 spells CASSLVQGPNYGYTF. The CDR3 bases are TGTGCCAGCAGCTTGGTCCAGGGGCCTAACTATGGCTACACCTTC.

This sequence joins TRBV11-1 and TRBJ2-7, with no clear D. V gave up 6 bases and J gave up 4 bases, with 13 bases separating them. CDR1 and CDR2 from the germline V gene are SGHAT and FQDESV (reference sequence). The CDR3 runs to 13 residues. This CDR3 reads CASSHVLNYEQYF. The CDR3 region has the DNA TGTGCCAGCAGTCACGTACTCAATTACGAGCAGTACTTC.

This clonotype was observed many times. The rearrangement joins TRBV11-2 to TRBJ2-3, with TRBD2 identical over 8 bases. Germline CDR1 reads SGHAT; CDR2 reads FQNNGV. V shed 0 bases, J shed 5 bases, and the junction held 10 bases outside the gene matches. This CDR3 has 17 amino acids. CDR3 sequence reads: CASSLDVQAGGKDTQYF. CDR3 DNA sequence: TGTGCCAGCAGCTTAGATGTTCAGGCGGGGGGCAAAGATACGCAGTATTTT. Drawing the rest from reference TRBV11-2 and TRBJ2-3, the complete variable domain is EAGVAQSPRYKIIEKRQSVAFWCNPISGHATLYWYQQILGQGPKLLIQFQNNGVVDDSQLPKDRFSAERLKGVDSTLKIQPAKLEDSAVYLCASSLDVQAGGKDTQYFGPGTRLTVL.

CDR3: CASRSGTAEKLFF. CDR3 DNA sequence: TGTGCCAGCAGGTCCGGGACAGCTGAAAAACTGTTTTTT. The V call is TRBV6-1, the J call TRBJ1-4; 7 positions match TRBD1. The germline gives CDR1 MNHNS, CDR2 SASEGT. The CDR3 is 13 amino acids. Trimming cost V 6 bases and J 7 bases; bases outside gene matches: 5.

Regarding this clonotype: This sequence may be a read error, since a much larger clone differs from it by one base. This chain connects TRBV29-1 to TRBJ2-2; D possibly corresponds to TRBD1 (6 bases). V dropped 7 bases and J dropped 7 bases, with 19 bases sitting between them. The germline V gene encodes CDR1 SQVTM and CDR2 ANQGSEA. The CDR3 covers 14 residues. The CDR3 nucleotides read TGCAGCGCCGAGGTGGGGGCTCATTACGGGGAGCTGTTTTTT. This codes for CSAEVGAHYGELFF.

V and J are TRBV29-1 and TRBJ2-2, with D possibly matching TRBD1 (5 bases). CDR3 size: 14 residues. With 8 bases removed from V and 2 bases from J, the gap between germline ends came to 15 bases. Germline V gene data show CDR1 as SQVTM and CDR2 as ANQGSEA. The CDR3 here is CSCRRGDNTGELFF. CDR3 in DNA: TGCAGCTGCCGTAGGGGTGATAACACCGGGGAGCTGTTTTTT.

This clonotype has just one count. The CDR3 carries no conserved terminal phenylalanine or tryptophan, so it likely arises from a read error. The chain carries TRBV30 and TRBJ1-1; D gene uncertain. Trimming shortened V by 3 bases and J by 5 bases, and 4 bases separated the two germline ends. The CDR3 consists of 10 residues. CDR1 is GTSNPN, CDR2 SVGIG, per germline (reference sequence). CDR3 protein: CAWRGTEAFS. The CDR3 nucleotides read TGTGCCTGGAGGGGTACTGAAGCTTTCTCT.